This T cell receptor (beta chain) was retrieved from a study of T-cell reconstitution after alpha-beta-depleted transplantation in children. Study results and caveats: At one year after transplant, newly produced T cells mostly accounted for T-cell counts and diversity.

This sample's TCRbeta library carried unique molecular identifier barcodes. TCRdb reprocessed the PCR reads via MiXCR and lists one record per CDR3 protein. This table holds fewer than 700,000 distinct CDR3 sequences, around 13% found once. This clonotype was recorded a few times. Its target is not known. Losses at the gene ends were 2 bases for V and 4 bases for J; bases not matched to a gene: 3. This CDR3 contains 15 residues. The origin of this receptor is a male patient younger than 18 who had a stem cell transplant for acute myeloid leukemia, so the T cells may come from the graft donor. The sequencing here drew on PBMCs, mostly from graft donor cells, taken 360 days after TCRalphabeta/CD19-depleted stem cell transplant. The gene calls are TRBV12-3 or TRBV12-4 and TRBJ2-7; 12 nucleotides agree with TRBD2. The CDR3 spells CASSLLAGGVYEQYF. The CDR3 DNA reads TGTGCCAGCAGTTTACTAGCGGGAGGGGTTTACGAGCAGTACTTC.